These 32 T cell receptor beta chains came from one sample sequenced in a study of Ad26.COV2.S vaccination and SARS-CoV-2 variants. Libraries were prepared by immunoSEQ multiplex PCR; TCRdb keeps only in-frame clonotypes and omits some of them. This table has about 97,000 clones, around 80% appearing once. The sample here was peripheral blood, taken after recovery from COVID-19. The receptor set was obtained from a human donor who had recovered from COVID-19.

This sequence joins TRBV5-1 and TRBJ2-5, with D unresolved. The germline CDR1 and CDR2 sequences are SGHRS and YFSETQ. This CDR3 spans 13 amino acids. Trimming cost V 7 bases and J 4 bases, with 14 bases left between them. Here the CDR3 DNA reads TGCGCCAGCGGACCCGGGCCAGGAGAGACCCAGTACTTC. Translated, it gives CASGPGPGETQYF.

The CDR3 sequence is CASSREAGETQYF. In DNA form, the CDR3 reads TGTGCCAGCTCGAGGGAGGCCGGAGAGACCCAGTACTTC. The rearrangement joins TRBV2 to TRBJ2-5; possibly TRBD2 for D (6 bases). This CDR3 region has 13 residues. The germline CDR1 and CDR2 sequences are SNHLY and FYNNEI. V lost 8 bases and J lost 4, with 14 bases in between. The full variable domain, with the rest looked up from reference TRBV2 and TRBJ2-5, is EPEVTQTPSHQVTQMGQEVILRCVPISNHLYFYWYRQILGQKVEFLVSFYNNEISEKSEIFDDQFSVERPDGSNFTLKIRSTKLEDSAMYFCASSREAGETQYFGPGTRLLVL.

The chain combines TRBV10-3 with TRBJ2-7; TRBD1 matches at 8 bases. This CDR3 spans 14 amino acids. The germline V gene has CDR1 ENHRY and CDR2 SYGVKD. With V trimmed by 3 bases and J by 4 bases, 5 bases remained unmatched. CDR3 protein: CAISDNRGWYEQYF. CDR3 sequence (DNA): TGTGCCATCAGTGACAACAGGGGGTGGTACGAGCAGTACTTC.

The chain couples TRBV13 to TRBJ1-3; no firm D call. V gave up 6 bases and J gave up 0 bases, with 9 bases separating them. Germline CDR1 is PRHDT and CDR2 is FYEKMQ (reference sequence). The CDR3 has 14 residues. CDR3 amino acids: CASRRPSSGNTIYF. For the CDR3, the DNA is TGTGCCAGCAGAAGACCGAGCTCTGGAAACACCATATATTTT.

This rearrangement joins TRBV19 to TRBJ2-3, with TRBD1 identical over 7 bases. The CDR3 contains 14 residues. J was trimmed by 4 bases and V by 5 bases; bases with no gene match: 6. The germline gives CDR1 LNHDA, CDR2 SQIVND (reference sequence). In DNA form, the CDR3 reads TGTGCCAGTAGTGAACACAGGGGCGCAGATACGCAGTATTTT. Protein product: CASSEHRGADTQYF.

This chain joins TRBV5-4 and TRBJ2-3; the match to TRBD2 covers 14 bases. V was pared by 5 bases and J by 1 base, with 9 bases of the junction left unmatched. The CDR3 has 18 residues. Germline values: CDR1 SGHNT, CDR2 YYREEE (reference sequence). The CDR3: CASRGGLAGASGTDTQYF. The DNA for the CDR3 is TGTGCCAGCAGAGGGGGACTAGCGGGGGCCTCTGGCACAGATACGCAGTATTTT. Looking up the rest from reference TRBV5-4 and TRBJ2-3 gives the full variable domain: ETGVTQSPTHLIKTRGQQVTLRCSSQSGHNTVSWYQQALGQGPQFIFQYYREEENGRGNFPPRFSGLQFPNYSSELNVNALELDDSALYLCASRGGLAGASGTDTQYFGPGTRLTVL.

The chain carries TRBV7-3 and TRBJ2-2; 7 bases agree with TRBD1. CDR1 is SGHTA and CDR2 is FQGTGA in the germline V gene. The CDR3 is 16 residues long. V lost 1 base, J lost 3 bases, and 5 bases stayed unmatched. CDR3 sequence: CASSLNPGGDTGELFF. The DNA of the CDR3 is TGTGCCAGCAGCTTAAACCCAGGGGGAGACACCGGGGAGCTGTTTTTT.

The chain combines TRBV2 with TRBJ1-6, with 9 bases fitting TRBD1. The CDR3 extends over 13 amino acids. In germline, CDR1 is SNHLY, CDR2 FYNNEI. The V gene end was trimmed by 2 bases and the J gene end by 18 bases; junction bases not matched to a gene: 8. DNA for the CDR3: TGTGCCAGCAGTGAAAAGGTTTGGGACAGGGCCCACTTT. It encodes CASSEKVWDRAHF.

Comment on this clone: The sample contains more than one DNA sequence encoding this CDR3. V gene TRBV19 combines with J gene TRBJ1-5; D is unresolved. Between the trimmed V and J ends, which lost 4 bases and 2 bases, there was a span of 9 bases. The CDR3 extends over 14 amino acids. Germline-derived CDR1 and CDR2 are LNHDA and SQIVND (reference sequence). In DNA form, the CDR3 reads TGTGCCAGTAGTAGTGGAGGAGGCAATCAGCCCCAGCATTTT. Its protein is CASSSGGGNQPQHF. Full variable domain (missing parts from reference TRBV19 and TRBJ1-5): DGGITQSPKYLFRKEGQNVTLSCEQNLNHDAMYWYRQDPGQGLRLIYYSQIVNDFQKGDIAEGYSVSREKKESFPLTVTSAQKNPTAFYLCASSSGGGNQPQHFGDGTRLSIL.

The rearrangement links TRBV9 to TRBJ1-1; D is unclear. The CDR3 consists of 15 residues. V was cut by 4 bases and J by 0 bases, with 13 bases left in between. Germline V gene sequence: CDR1 SGDLS, CDR2 YYNGEE. CDR3 loop: CASSPRGLLNTEAFF. As DNA, the CDR3 is TGTGCCAGCAGCCCACGAGGGCTGCTGAACACTGAAGCTTTCTTT.

The chain has TRBV6-2 or TRBV6-3 and TRBJ2-2; a possible D gene is TRBD2 (6 bases). V was clipped by 0 bases and J by 5 bases, with 16 bases between them. This CDR3 comprises 17 residues. The germline V gene encodes CDR1 MNHEY and CDR2 SVGEGT. The CDR3 loop is CASSYSRMGGRTGELFF. CDR3 sequence (DNA): TGTGCCAGCAGTTACTCGAGGATGGGGGGTCGAACCGGGGAGCTGTTTTTT.

This chain uses TRBV11-2 with TRBJ2-1; D is unresolved. V dropped 1 base and J dropped 6 bases, with 4 bases sitting between them. CDR1 and CDR2 from the germline V gene are SGHAT and FQNNGV. The CDR3 is made up of 12 amino acids. In nucleotides, the CDR3 is TGTGCCAGCAGCTTAGGCTTCAATGAGCAGTTCTTC. It codes for CASSLGFNEQFF.

This chain connects TRBV6-5 to TRBJ2-7; TRBD1 aligns across 8 bases. The V segment lost 6 bases and the J segment 0 bases; nucleotides outside the gene matches: 7. The CDR3 extends over 15 amino acids. Germline V gene data show CDR1 as MNHEY and CDR2 as SVGAGI. CDR3 nucleotides: TGTGCCAGCAGCCGGGACAGGAAGATCTCCTACGAGCAGTACTTC. Its translation is CASSRDRKISYEQYF.

The chain is built from TRBV3-1 (or the pseudogene TRBV3-2) and TRBJ1-2; no clear D. Per the germline V gene, CDR1 is LGHDT and CDR2 is YNNKEL (reference sequence). V gave up 6 bases and J gave up 8 bases, with 16 bases separating them. The CDR3 has 13 residues. The CDR3 here is CASRQSGLWGYTF. The CDR3 DNA sequence: TGTGCCAGCAGACAAAGCGGGCTATGGGGCTACACCTTC.

This chain connects TRBV7-3 to TRBJ2-2; D possibly uses TRBD1 or TRBD2 (5 bases each). Trimming cost V 2 bases and J 6 bases, with 10 bases left between them. Germline CDR1 reads SGHTA; CDR2 reads FQGTGA. This CDR3 has 14 amino acids. The DNA for the CDR3 is TGTGCCAGCAGCTTAGATTGGGGGTCCGGGGAGCTGTTTTTT. As protein: CASSLDWGSGELFF.

The CDR3 is CASSSHWGQGDYGYTF. The CDR3 bases are TGTGCCAGCAGCTCCCACTGGGGACAGGGGGACTATGGCTACACCTTC. The chain uses TRBV11-2 and TRBJ1-2, with TRBD1 matching over 11 bases. The V gene's germline CDR1 is SGHAT and CDR2 FQNNGV. There are 16 residues in the CDR3. The V and J ends lost 4 bases and 3 bases, in that order; junction bases with no gene match: 7. Supplemented by reference TRBV11-2 and TRBJ1-2, the full variable domain reads EAGVAQSPRYKIIEKRQSVAFWCNPISGHATLYWYQQILGQGPKLLIQFQNNGVVDDSQLPKDRFSAERLKGVDSTLKIQPAKLEDSAVYLCASSSHWGQGDYGYTFGSGTRLTVV.

The V gene is TRBV5-1, the J gene TRBJ2-1; D may correspond to TRBD1 or TRBD2 (5 bases each). V lost 5 bases, J lost 1 base, and 19 bases lay in between. Per germline, CDR1 SGHRS and CDR2 YFSETQ. The CDR3 sequence is 17 residues long. CDR3 sequence (DNA): TGCGCCAGCAGACAAACCCCTCTTTGGGGGTCCTACAATGAGCAGTTCTTC. It translates to CASRQTPLWGSYNEQFF.

CDR3 loop: CASSQEPQTYNEQFF. DNA of the CDR3: TGCGCCAGCAGCCAAGAGCCTCAGACTTACAATGAGCAGTTCTTC. V and J are TRBV4-3 and TRBJ2-1; D is unclear. V shed 0 bases and J shed 4 bases, with 10 bases lying between them. This CDR3 contains 15 residues. Looked up from germline, CDR1 is LGHNA and CDR2 is YSLEER.

This rearrangement joins TRBV5-1 to TRBJ1-1; D is undetermined. From germline, CDR1 is SGHRS and CDR2 YFSETQ. This CDR3 has 16 residues. V was shortened by 0 bases and J by 1 base, with 13 bases between the two germline ends. The CDR3 spells CASSLGALETNTEAFF. The CDR3 DNA sequence: TGCGCCAGCAGCTTGGGCGCCCTCGAGACGAACACTGAAGCTTTCTTT.

A few counts support this clone. This chain links TRBV11-2 with TRBJ2-1; a weak D match, TRBD1 (5 bases). Trimming stripped 5 bases from V and 9 bases from J, with 14 bases between. In germline, CDR1 is SGHAT, CDR2 FQNNGV. CDR3 length equals 13 residues. The CDR3 sequence: CASSPMEGVEQFF. CDR3 nucleotides: TGTGCCAGCAGCCCCATGGAAGGGGTTGAGCAGTTCTTC.

The genes are TRBV15 and TRBJ2-6; D uncertain. This CDR3 is built from 18 residues. V lost 2 bases and J 9 bases, leaving 23 bases between the germline ends. Germline assignment: CDR1 LNHNV and CDR2 YYDKDF (reference sequence). In nucleotides, the CDR3 is TGTGCCACCAGCAGATTAACGGAGAAATTGAGCCGTGGCAACGTCCTGACTTTC. It specifies CATSRLTEKLSRGNVLTF.

This clone was seen just once. The chain combines TRBV7-9 with TRBJ1-1; D gene unclear. V lost 5 bases and J lost 5, with 9 bases in between. The CDR3 length is 12 residues. The germline gives CDR1 SEHNR, CDR2 FQNEAQ (reference sequence). The CDR3 sequence is CASSLIVTEAFF. The CDR3 bases are TGTGCCAGCAGCCTTATTGTGACTGAAGCTTTCTTT.

The genes are TRBV27 and TRBJ2-7, with D unresolved. Germline values: CDR1 MNHEY, CDR2 SMNVEV (reference sequence). This CDR3 has 13 amino acids. V was trimmed by 6 bases and J by 0 bases, leaving 9 bases between them. This chain's CDR3 is CASSPSFSYEQYF. The CDR3 nucleotides are TGTGCCAGCAGCCCGTCCTTCTCCTACGAGCAGTACTTC.

The V call is TRBV2, the J call TRBJ2-3; D might be TRBD1 (5 bases). Deletions cut 5 bases from V and 4 bases from J, with 13 bases between. Looked up from germline, CDR1 is SNHLY and CDR2 is FYNNEI. The CDR3 is made up of 14 amino acids. The CDR3 region has the DNA TGTGCCAGCAGTATCTCAAGGGGTTCAGATACGCAGTATTTT. This codes for CASSISRGSDTQYF.

The chain employs TRBV2 and TRBJ2-3; 7 nucleotides match TRBD2. CDR1 SNHLY and CDR2 FYNNEI come from the germline V gene. The CDR3 sequence is 17 residues long. With V trimmed by 4 bases and J by 4 bases, 14 bases remained unmatched. Here the CDR3 reads CASSAPRASGDSDTQYF. CDR3 coding DNA: TGTGCCAGCAGTGCCCCGCGGGCTAGCGGTGATTCAGATACGCAGTATTTT.

V is TRBV9 and J is TRBJ2-1; 11 nucleotides line up with TRBD2. This CDR3 spans 15 amino acids. Germline V gives CDR1 SGDLS, CDR2 YYNGEE. V lost 2 bases to trimming and J lost 4 bases; unmatched junction nucleotides: 2. The CDR3 nucleotides read TGTGCCAGCAGCGTTAGCGGGGGGGAATACAATGAGCAGTTCTTC. This gives the protein CASSVSGGEYNEQFF.

The chain links TRBV2 to TRBJ2-6; the D call may be TRBD1 or TRBD2 (6 bases each). The CDR3 loop spans 17 amino acids. Germline V gene lookup returns CDR1 SNHLY and CDR2 FYNNEI. Trimming pared 4 bases from V and 3 bases from J, leaving 16 bases between. The CDR3 DNA follows: TGTGCCAGCAGTGCTAGGGGGGTCTGGAATGGGGCCAACGTCCTGACTTTC. It specifies CASSARGVWNGANVLTF.

In nucleotides, the CDR3 is TGTGCCAGTTGTCAACAGGTCGATCCAAATTCACCCCTCCACTTT. Translated: CASCQQVDPNSPLHF. This chain links TRBV2 with TRBJ1-6, with TRBD1 as a possible D gene (5 bases). The germline CDR1 and CDR2 sequences are SNHLY and FYNNEI. Trimming removed 9 bases from V and 7 bases from J, with 19 bases in between. This CDR3 comprises 15 residues.

Notes on this clone: The sample holds other DNA sequences that translate to the same CDR3. The chain joins TRBV5-1 to TRBJ2-1, with a weak D call TRBD1 (5 bases). Germline lookup yields CDR1 SGHRS and CDR2 YFSETQ. The CDR3 has 13 amino acids. The V end lost 1 base, the J end lost 4 bases, and 6 bases lay between the germline ends. The chain's CDR3 is CASSLQGYNEQFF. CDR3 sequence (DNA): TGCGCCAGCAGCTTGCAGGGATACAATGAGCAGTTCTTC.

V usage is TRBV6-5 and J usage is TRBJ1-2; 7 bases fit TRBD1. CDR1 is MNHEY, CDR2 SVGAGI, per germline. There are 15 residues in the CDR3. The junction had 5 bases not matched to a gene; V was cut back by 4 bases and J by 0 bases. CDR3 coding DNA: TGTGCCAGCAGTTTAACCGGGACAGCTAACTATGGCTACACCTTC. This codes for CASSLTGTANYGYTF.

As to this clone: Other nucleotide sequences from this sample produce the same CDR3. In nucleotides, the CDR3 is TGTGCCAGCAGTTCAGGGGATTATGGCTACACCTTC. This gives the protein CASSSGDYGYTF. This chain joins TRBV12-3 or TRBV12-4 and TRBJ1-2; tentatively, D is TRBD1 (6 bases). The V end lost 4 bases, the J end lost 5 bases, and 8 bases lay between the germline ends. This CDR3 spans 12 amino acids.

The chain is built from TRBV5-4 and TRBJ1-2; D gene unclear. This CDR3 spans 12 amino acids. V was shortened by 0 bases and J by 4 bases, with 4 bases between the two germline ends. Germline V lookup: CDR1 SGHNT, CDR2 YYREEE (reference sequence). The CDR3 DNA reads as TGTGCCAGCAGCTTGGACATCTATGGCTACACCTTC. Amino acid sequence: CASSLDIYGYTF. The entire variable domain, with the rest obtained from reference TRBV5-4 and TRBJ1-2, is as follows: ETGVTQSPTHLIKTRGQQVTLRCSSQSGHNTVSWYQQALGQGPQFIFQYYREEENGRGNFPPRFSGLQFPNYSSELNVNALELDDSALYLCASSLDIYGYTFGSGTRLTVV.